This passage covers 15 T cell receptor beta chains from one sample sequenced in a study of blood T cell repertoires in COVID-19. Data came from immunoSEQ multiplex PCR; TCRdb stores just in-frame clones and leaves some out. Of over 150,000 clones in the sample, approximately 85% were seen once. The sample consisted of PBMCs or T cells enriched from blood (not recorded which). These receptors were taken from a man aged 40-49 years who had recovered from COVID-19.

DNA for the CDR3: TGCGCCAGCAGCTTGGGGCGTATCGGGGGGAGCACAGATACGCAGTATTTT. Translated, it gives CASSLGRIGGSTDTQYF. The V gene is TRBV5-1, the J gene TRBJ2-3, with 7 positions matching TRBD2. The CDR3 sequence is 17 residues long. Germline V gene lookup returns CDR1 SGHRS and CDR2 YFSETQ. V dropped 0 bases and J dropped 0; count of bases not matched to a gene: 7.

CDR3 loop: CASHSSGNTIYF. CDR3 coding DNA: TGTGCCAGCCATAGCTCTGGAAACACCATATATTTT. This chain joins TRBV25-1 and TRBJ1-3; D gene ambiguous. Per germline, CDR1 MGHDK and CDR2 SYGVNS. V was cut by 8 bases and J by 0 bases, with 5 bases left in between. This CDR3 contains 12 residues. Variable domain in full (rest from reference TRBV25-1 and TRBJ1-3): EADIYQTPRYLVIGTGKKITLECSQTMGHDKMYWYQQDPGMELHLIHYSYGVNSTEKGDLSSESTVSRIRTEHFPLTLESARPSHTSQYLCASHSSGNTIYFGEGSWLTVV.

The gene calls are TRBV5-5 and TRBJ1-5, with D perhaps matching TRBD1 (6 bases). CDR1 is SGHKS and CDR2 is YYEKEE in the germline V gene (reference sequence). The CDR3 totals 15 residues. Trimming took off 2 bases at V and 4 bases at J, with 13 bases between the two ends. DNA of the CDR3: TGTGCCAGCAGCTTTACGACAGGAACGAATCAGCCCCAGCATTTT. Translated: CASSFTTGTNQPQHF.

This clone occurred a few times. The chain links TRBV10-3 to TRBJ1-2, with 7 nucleotides matching TRBD1. The V gene end was trimmed by 6 bases and the J gene end by 8 bases; junction bases not matched to a gene: 12. The CDR3 contains 14 residues. The germline V gene encodes CDR1 ENHRY and CDR2 SYGVKD. The CDR3 reads CAIRKDRSDPGYTF. Here the CDR3 DNA reads TGTGCCATCAGGAAGGACAGGTCCGATCCGGGCTACACCTTC.

The chain joins TRBV18 to TRBJ2-7; TRBD1 aligns across 9 bases. CDR3 length equals 15 residues. V lost 5 bases, J lost 7 bases, and 12 bases stayed unmatched. Germline V gives CDR1 KGHSH, CDR2 LQKENI. The CDR3 loop reads CASSKRDRALGEQYF. The CDR3 region has the DNA TGTGCCAGCTCAAAGCGGGACAGGGCCCTGGGGGAGCAGTACTTC. Variable domain in full (rest from reference TRBV18 and TRBJ2-7): NAGVMQNPRHLVRRRGQEARLRCSPMKGHSHVYWYRQLPEEGLKFMVYLQKENIIDESGMPKERFSAEFPKEGPSILRIQQVVRGDSAAYFCASSKRDRALGEQYFGPGTRLTVT.

To note about this clone: At one end, the junction sequence differs from germline, possibly due to a read error. The chain joins TRBV15 to TRBJ2-2; TRBD1 aligns across 7 bases. The CDR3 has 15 amino acids. Looked up from germline, CDR1 is LNHNV and CDR2 is YYDKDF (reference sequence). The CDR3 DNA sequence: TGTGCCACCAGCAGGGACAGGACGAAGACCGGGGAGCTGTTTTTT. It yields the protein CATSRDRTKTGELFF.

This chain links TRBV30 with TRBJ1-2; D gene uncertain. The germline V gene has CDR1 GTSNPN and CDR2 SVGIG (reference sequence). The ends were cut back, 0 bases at V and 8 bases at J, with 31 bases in the middle. This CDR3 spans 19 amino acids. Here the CDR3 reads CAWSVLTSSSWRRRGGYTF. The DNA of the CDR3 is TGTGCCTGGAGTGTCCTCACATCTTCGTCCTGGAGACGGCGTGGGGGCTACACCTTC. Full variable domain (missing parts from reference TRBV30 and TRBJ1-2): SQTIHQWPATLVQPVGSPLSLECTVEGTSNPNLYWYRQAAGRGLQLLFYSVGIGQISSEVPQNLSASRPQDRQFILSSKKLLLSDSGFYLCAWSVLTSSSWRRRGGYTFGSGTRLTVV.

This chain joins TRBV19 and TRBJ1-2, with D possibly matching TRBD1 (5 bases). The germline CDR1 and CDR2 sequences are LNHDA and SQIVND (reference sequence). This CDR3 spans 13 amino acids. The ends were cut back, 7 bases at V and 8 bases at J, with 17 bases in the middle. The CDR3 region is CASIPKDGAGYTF. The CDR3, as DNA: TGTGCCAGTATCCCCAAGGATGGGGCCGGCTACACCTTC.

The chain links TRBV6-5 to TRBJ2-7; the D gene is possibly TRBD1 (5 bases). Germline values: CDR1 MNHEY, CDR2 SVGAGI. This CDR3 is built from 14 residues. Trimming took off 2 bases at V and 0 bases at J, with 8 bases between the two ends. DNA for the CDR3: TGTGCCAGCAGTTACGGGGCAGACTCCTACGAGCAGTACTTC. It codes for CASSYGADSYEQYF.

The chain employs TRBV13 and TRBJ2-1, with D possibly TRBD2 on 5 matching bases. The germline V gene has CDR1 PRHDT and CDR2 FYEKMQ (reference sequence). The V gene lost 5 bases and the J gene lost 8 bases, with 22 bases spanning the gap. The CDR3 spans 16 residues. This CDR3 reads CASSQFRGSLLDEQFF. CDR3 nucleotide sequence: TGTGCCAGCAGCCAATTTAGAGGGTCCCTCCTAGATGAGCAGTTCTTC. Full variable domain (outside the CDR3, taken from reference TRBV13 and TRBJ2-1): AAGVIQSPRHLIKEKRETATLKCYPIPRHDTVYWYQQGPGQDPQFLISFYEKMQSDKGSIPDRFSAQQFSDYHSELNMSSLELGDSALYFCASSQFRGSLLDEQFFGPGTRLTVL.

The chain has TRBV21-1 and TRBJ1-1; the table's D call TRBD1 went unverified against the DNA. TRBV21-1 is annotated as a pseudogene. The CDR3 spans 13 residues. The CDR3 DNA is TGTGCCAGCAGATTCAGGGAATGGACTGAAGCTTTCTTT. As protein: CASRFREWTEAFF.

The chain links TRBV5-1 to TRBJ1-1; TRBD1 matches 7 bases. The germline V gene has CDR1 SGHRS and CDR2 YFSETQ. The trim removed 2 bases at V and 3 bases at J, leaving 4 bases unmatched. CDR3 size: 14 residues. The CDR3 DNA sequence: TGCGCCAGCAGCTTCACAGGGGTCGACACTGAAGCTTTCTTT. Translation: CASSFTGVDTEAFF. Filled out from reference TRBV5-1 and TRBJ1-1, the complete variable domain reads KAGVTQTPRYLIKTRGQQVTLSCSPISGHRSVSWYQQTPGQGLQFLFEYFSETQRNKGNFPGRFSGRQFSNSRSEMNVSTLELGDSALYLCASSFTGVDTEAFFGQGTRLTVV.

The chain carries TRBV19 and TRBJ2-2, with TRBD2 as a possible D gene (6 bases). Germline V lookup: CDR1 LNHDA, CDR2 SQIVND (reference sequence). The CDR3 runs to 13 residues. The V end lost 7 bases, the J end lost 7 bases, and 13 bases lay between the germline ends. The CDR3 here is CASKGQGGGELFF. CDR3 DNA sequence: TGTGCCAGTAAGGGGCAGGGAGGCGGGGAGCTGTTTTTT.

The genes are TRBV6-1 and TRBJ1-2; D gene ambiguous. Germline loops: CDR1 MNHNS, CDR2 SASEGT. V gave up 3 bases and J gave up 5 bases, with 10 bases separating them. This CDR3 has 13 amino acids. CDR3 region: CASSDGVPYGYTF. Written as DNA, the CDR3 is TGTGCCAGCAGTGACGGGGTTCCTTATGGCTACACCTTC.

The chain employs TRBV7-3 and TRBJ2-3, with a weak D call TRBD1 (6 bases). The germline V and J ends were trimmed by 6 bases and 2 bases, with 12 bases remaining between them. Germline CDR1 SGHTA, CDR2 FQGTGA. The CDR3 is 14 residues long. The CDR3 reads CASRPDSLTDTQYF. In DNA form, the CDR3 reads TGTGCCAGCAGGCCGGACAGCCTCACAGATACGCAGTATTTT.